The text below deals with one TCR beta chain. Only in-frame clones appear in the TCRdb table, and some are missing; sequencing was by immunoSEQ multiplex PCR. The sample includes more than 2 million clones, 90% to 95% of them seen just once. The entry originates in a study of shared clonotypes between healthy human individuals. Germline V lookup: CDR1 SGHNT, CDR2 YENEEA. The CDR3 covers 15 residues. V lost 5 bases to trimming and J lost 6 bases, with 16 bases between them. The chain links TRBV11-3 to TRBJ2-2; D is perhaps TRBD2 (6 bases). The receptor was derived from a man younger than 35 in good health. The sequencing input was naive CD4+ T cells sorted from blood. The sample's subset: CD45RA+ positively selected. The CDR3 DNA sequence: TGTGCCAGCAGCCGGGAGCTGGGGTCGGCCGGGGAGCTGTTTTTT. Translation: CASSRELGSAGELFF.